This section outlines one TCR beta chain sequence together with its context. The sample is drawn from a study of control samples from healthy donors and cancer patients. The assay was immunoSEQ multiplex PCR, and TCRdb's table has in-frame clones only and misses some. The profile shows roughly 120,000 clones, about 95% of them singletons. The CDR3 is 15 amino acids. Germline CDR1 SGHDN, CDR2 FVKESK. V was pared by 0 bases and J by 5 bases, with 13 bases between. What was sequenced was blood. This TCR derives from a man aged 30 to 45 in good health. The chain combines TRBV14 with TRBJ2-5; D remains unclear. In DNA, the CDR3 is TGTGCCAGCAGCCAAGATAAATCCAGATTTGAGACCCAGTACTTC. Protein product: CASSQDKSRFETQYF.